Listed below are T cell receptor beta chains from one sample, sequenced in a study of tumor-infiltrating lymphocytes in primary liver carcinoma. TCRdb re-called the multiplex PCR reads with MiXCR, one entry per CDR3 protein. The sample gives 300,000 to 350,000 distinct CDR3 sequences, almost 65% of which show up once; 6.5% is in the top ten. Sequencing was carried out using peripheral blood. Receptor source: a man in his forties or fifties with primary liver carcinoma and hepatitis B virus infection. CDR3s include the opening cysteine and the closing phenylalanine or tryptophan. D genes are given only for firm matches. Part of the rows lack a size; the others show once, few, many or a class for expanded clones.

size | D | J | V | length | DNA | CDR3
many | TRBD1 | TRBJ2-7 | TRBV11-2 | 14 | TGTGCCAGCAGCTCAGGACAGGGGGTCTACGAGCAGTACTTC | CASSSGQGVYEQYF
. | . | TRBJ2-7 | TRBV11-3 | 15 | TGTGCCGGCAGCTATAAAAGACGTCTCCGTCCCGAGCAGTATTTC | CAGSYKRRLRPEQYF
. | . | TRBJ2-3 | TRBV11-2 | 17 | TGTGTCAGCAGCACCGGGACTTCGAAGTCCAGCACAGATACACAGTATTTT | CVSSTGTSKSSTDTQYF
. | TRBD2 | TRBJ2-1 | TRBV6-6 | 16 | TGCGCCAGCAGTCCTACTAGCGGGAGGTTCGACAATGAGCAGTTCTTC | CASSPTSGRFDNEQFF
. | TRBD2 | TRBJ2-7 | TRBV4-1 | 20 | TGCGCCAGCAGCCAAGACGGGGGACCCTCCGGGACTAGCGCCTCCTACGAGCAGTACTTC | CASSQDGGPSGTSASYEQYF
. | . | TRBJ2-7 | TRBV11-2 | 14 | TGTGCCAGCAGCTCGGATAGGGCGGTTGGGGAGCAGTACTTC | CASSSDRAVGEQYF
many | . | TRBJ2-2 | TRBV5-5 | 16 | TGTGCCAGCAGCCCGATGGCCTCATTTACCACCGGGGAGCTGTTTTTT | CASSPMASFTTGELFF
. | TRBD2 | TRBJ2-1 | TRBV11-2 | 18 | TGTACCAGCAGCTTAGCCCCGCTGACTGGCGGGAGCTACAATGAGCAGTTCTTC | CTSSLAPLTGGSYNEQFF
once | TRBD1 | TRBJ2-2 | TRBV6-5 | 13 | TGTGCCAGCAATGGGACAGACACCGGGGAACTGTTTTTT | CASNGTDTGELFF
. | TRBD2 | TRBJ2-7 | TRBV6-1 | 16 | TGTGCCAGCACCCCCCTAGCGGGGGCGAGCTCCTACGAGCAGTACTTC | CASTPLAGASSYEQYF
. | . | TRBJ1-3 | TRBV10-3 | 13 | TGTGCCATCAGTGTGGGGAACGGAAACACCATATATTTT | CAISVGNGNTIYF
. | . | TRBJ2-2 | TRBV29-1 | 12 | TGCAGCGTAGTAGAGAACATCGGGGAGCTGTTTTTT | CSVVENIGELFF
few | . | TRBJ1-2 | TRBV5-6 | 16 | TGTGCCAGCAGCTTGGGGGGGGTCCGAATCGGGGATGGCTACACCTTC | CASSLGGVRIGDGYTF
many | . | TRBJ2-2 | TRBV6-2/TRBV6-3 | 12 | TGTGCCAGCAGTTACTCGGAGGGGGAGCTGTTTTTT | CASSYSEGELFF
. | TRBD2 | TRBJ2-7 | TRBV12-3/TRBV12-4 | 13 | TGTGCCAGCAGTTCGGGACTAGCTAGCGAGCAGTACTTC | CASSSGLASEQYF
. | . | TRBJ2-2 | TRBV11-2 | 16 | TGCCCCAGCAGCGATAGACGGAATCGGCGGTCCGGGGAGCTGTTTTTT | CPSSDRRNRRSGELFF
. | TRBD2 | TRBJ2-1 | TRBV4-2 | 17 | TGTGCCAGCAGCCAAGGGATTAGCGGGAGCTCCTACAATGAGCAGTTCTTT | CASSQGISGSSYNEQFF
. | TRBD1 | TRBJ1-5 | TRBV11-2 | 14 | TGTGCCAGCAGCTTATGGACAGGGAGTCAGCCCCAGCACTTT | CASSLWTGSQPQHF
. | TRBD1 | TRBJ2-1 | TRBV11-3 | 16 | TGTGCCAGCAGGTTAGGCTGGGACAGCTCCTACAATGAGCAGTTCTTC | CASRLGWDSSYNEQFF
few | . | TRBJ2-3 | TRBV29-1 | 13 | TGTAGCGTTGGTGGGACTTGCACAGATACGCAGTATTTT | CSVGGTCTDTQYF
. | TRBD2 | TRBJ2-3 | TRBV11-2 | 18 | TGTGCCAGCAGCTTCTTCCTGAGTAGCGGGGGGGCCGTAGATACTCAGTATTTT | CASSFFLSSGGAVDTQYF
once | TRBD2 | TRBJ2-7 | TRBV4-1 | 18 | TGCGCCAGCAGCGGAGGCGCTCGTTCCGGGACTAGACCCTACGAGCAGTACTTC | CASSGGARSGTRPYEQYF
. | . | TRBJ1-5 | TRBV5-1 | 13 | TGCGCCAGCAGCTTGGGGGCAAATCAGCGCCAGCATTTT | CASSLGANQRQHF
. | . | TRBJ2-5 | TRBV2 | 14 | TGTGCCAGCAGTGAAGTGAGGGGGAAAGAGACCCAGTACTTC | CASSEVRGKETQYF
many | TRBD1 | TRBJ2-7 | TRBV5-6 | 15 | TGTGCCAGCAGCTTCTCCGGGACAGGGGTCCACGAGCAGTACTTC | CASSFSGTGVHEQYF
many | . | TRBJ1-3 | TRBV6-5 | 14 | TGTGCCAGTACTAACAGGGCTGCTGGAAACACCATATATTTT | CASTNRAAGNTIYF